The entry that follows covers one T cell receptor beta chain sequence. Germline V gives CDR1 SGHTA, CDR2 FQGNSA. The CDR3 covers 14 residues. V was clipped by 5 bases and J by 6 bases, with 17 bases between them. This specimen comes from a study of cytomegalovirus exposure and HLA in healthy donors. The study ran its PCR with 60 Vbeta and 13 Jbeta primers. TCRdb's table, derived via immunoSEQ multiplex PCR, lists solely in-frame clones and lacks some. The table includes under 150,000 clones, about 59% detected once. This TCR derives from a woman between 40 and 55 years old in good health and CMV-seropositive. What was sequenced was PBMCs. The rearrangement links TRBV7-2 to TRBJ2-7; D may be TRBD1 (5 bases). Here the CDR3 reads CASSARIRAAEQYF. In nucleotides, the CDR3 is TGTGCCAGCAGCGCCAGAATCAGGGCCGCCGAGCAGTACTTC.